This T cell receptor beta chain was retrieved from a study of T cells in Graves' hyperthyroidism and ophthalmopathy. This clonotype was recorded many times. With 6 bases clipped from V and 6 bases from J, the junction kept 6 bases outside the gene matches. CDR3 length: 13 residues. The germline V gene has CDR1 MNHNS and CDR2 SASEGT. Disease duration under 2 months; hyperthyroidism patients were aged 18 to 65. The source material, RNA transcripts, was used to amplify TCR beta CDR3 regions. Initially, a first-round RT-PCR of the TCR CDR3 employed the HTBI primer set. One entry per CDR3 protein results from TCRdb running MiXCR on the multiplex PCR reads. The sample yields about 250,000 distinct CDR3 sequences, 15% seen once.

Sequencing was performed on blood. This receptor was obtained from a woman aged 45-60 years with Graves' hyperthyroidism that later progressed to Graves' ophthalmopathy. This rearrangement joins TRBV6-1 to TRBJ2-7; 9 nucleotides line up with TRBD2. CDR3 in amino acids: CASRAGTSLEQYF. In DNA, the CDR3 is TGTGCCAGCAGAGCCGGGACTAGCCTCGAGCAGTACTTC.